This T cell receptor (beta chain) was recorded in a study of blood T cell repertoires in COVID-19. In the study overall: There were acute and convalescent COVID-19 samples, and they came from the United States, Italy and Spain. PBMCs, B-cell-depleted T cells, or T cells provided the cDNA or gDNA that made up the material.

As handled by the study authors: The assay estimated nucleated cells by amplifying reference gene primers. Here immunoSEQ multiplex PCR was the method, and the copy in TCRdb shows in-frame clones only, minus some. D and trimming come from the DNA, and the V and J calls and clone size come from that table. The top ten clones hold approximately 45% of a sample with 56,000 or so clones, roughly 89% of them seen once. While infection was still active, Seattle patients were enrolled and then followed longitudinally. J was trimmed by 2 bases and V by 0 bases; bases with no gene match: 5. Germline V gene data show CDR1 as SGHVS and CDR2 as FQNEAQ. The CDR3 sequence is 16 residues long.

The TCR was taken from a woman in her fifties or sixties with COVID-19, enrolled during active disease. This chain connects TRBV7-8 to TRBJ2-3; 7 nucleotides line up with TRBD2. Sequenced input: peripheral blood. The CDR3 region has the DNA TGTGCCAGCAGCTTAGCGTGGGGGGGAACCACAGATACGCAGTATTTT. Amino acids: CASSLAWGGTTDTQYF.